The clone carrying this T cell receptor beta chain has ten or more counts. Its antigen remains unidentified. This record belongs to a study of human T cells and chemical hapten exposure. As for time point: patch test 2, 6 weeks after DPC sensitization. As for treatment: therapeutic diphenylcyclopropenone sensitization with weekly scalp DPC. Findings of the study overall: Every donor had alopecia, and their immune response may therefore differ from healthy people's.

The CDR3 has 13 amino acids. Germline CDR1 is KGHSH and CDR2 is LQKENI. The V gene end was trimmed by 4 bases and the J gene end by 3 bases; junction bases not matched to a gene: 2. MiXCR, run by TCRdb on the RACE reads, gives a single entry per CDR3 protein. The table lists about 26,000 distinct CDR3 sequences, more than 8% of them singletons. Sample: whole blood, taken in connection with sensitization to the hapten diphenylcyclopropenone (DPC). This sequence originates from a man aged 25-45 years with alopecia areata. Some clones in this sample may be carry-over from other donors' samples. The rearrangement joins TRBV18 to TRBJ1-1; 7 positions match TRBD1. The CDR3 bases are TGTGCCAGCTCACTCGGACAGGACACTGAAGCTTTCTTT. It yields the protein CASSLGQDTEAFF.